Listed here are 11 T cell receptor beta chains from one sample, sequenced in a study of response to subunit inactivated influenza vaccine. Using its own MiXCR run on the RT-PCR reads, TCRdb lists one record per CDR3 protein. The repertoire includes around 790,000 distinct CDR3 sequences, 21% of them detected once, and roughly 10% sits in the top ten. Sequencing used PBMCs from blood, obtained 5 days after vaccination. The receptors were gathered from a man aged 45 to 65 who received an inactivated influenza vaccine.

The J gene is TRBJ2-7, the V gene TRBV23-1, with TRBD1 as a possible D gene (5 bases). TRBV23-1 is an ORF, with its function uncertain. This CDR3 is built from 17 residues. V dropped 6 bases and J dropped 3 bases, with 24 bases sitting between them. CDR3 amino acids: CASRAGCIEPPDYEQYF. The CDR3 region has the DNA TGCGCCAGCAGGGCAGGGTGTATAGAACCTCCCGACTACGAGCAGTACTTC.

This clonotype was found a few times. The chain employs TRBV29-1 and TRBJ2-1, with 7 nucleotides matching TRBD2. The CDR3 runs 14 residues. CDR1 and CDR2 (germline): SQVTM, ANQGSEA. V was pared by 4 bases and J by 4 bases, with 7 bases of the junction left unmatched. The CDR3 bases are TGCAGCGTTGTGGGGCTAGCGGAATACAATGAGCAGTTCTTC. Protein: CSVVGLAEYNEQFF.

The rearrangement uses TRBV4-1 and TRBJ2-1; 10 positions agree with TRBD2. This CDR3 contains 18 residues. The V gene end was trimmed by 3 bases and the J gene end by 1 base; junction bases not matched to a gene: 9. The germline CDR1 and CDR2 sequences are MGHRA and YSYEKL. The DNA of the CDR3 is TGCGCCAGCAGCCACTCGGACCCTAGCGGGAGATCCTACAATGAGCAGTTCTTC. It specifies CASSHSDPSGRSYNEQFF.

The CDR3 DNA reads as TGCAGTGCTACTAGCAGGGAGACCCAGTACTTC. It specifies CSATSRETQYF. The rearrangement links TRBV20-1 to TRBJ2-5, with a possible D match to TRBD2 (5 bases). CDR1 is DFQATT, CDR2 SNEGSKA, per germline (reference sequence). V lost 4 bases and J 5 bases, leaving 8 bases between the germline ends. This CDR3 spans 11 amino acids.

This clonotype was detected many times. V gene TRBV7-2 combines with J gene TRBJ2-3; D gene ambiguous. Deletions cut 0 bases from V and 5 bases from J, with 3 bases between. The CDR3 is 12 amino acids. Germline assignment: CDR1 SGHTA and CDR2 FQGNSA. DNA for the CDR3: TGTGCCAGCAGCTTAGCAGTAGATACGCAGTATTTT. Its protein is CASSLAVDTQYF.

The rearrangement joins TRBV7-2 to TRBJ2-3, with unresolved D. V shed 0 bases and J shed 6 bases, with 7 bases lying between them. CDR3 length: 13 residues. In germline, CDR1 is SGHTA, CDR2 FQGNSA. This chain's CDR3 is CASSLAQPDTQYF. The CDR3 DNA sequence: TGTGCCAGCAGCTTAGCACAGCCGGATACGCAGTATTTT.

The gene calls are TRBV25-1 and TRBJ2-1; D remains ambiguous. Germline CDR1 MGHDK, CDR2 SYGVNS. The germline V and J ends were trimmed by 3 bases and 13 bases, with 10 bases remaining between them. The CDR3 is made up of 11 amino acids. CDR3 residues: CASSDPPNQFF. The CDR3, as DNA: TGTGCCAGCAGTGACCCTCCAAACCAGTTCTTC.

This clonotype was counted between two and nine times. J is TRBJ2-1 and V is TRBV29-1, with TRBD2 identical over 7 bases. From germline, CDR1 is SQVTM and CDR2 ANQGSEA. The junction had 16 bases not matched to a gene; V was cut back by 8 bases and J by 9 bases. This CDR3 is 14 amino acids long. CDR3 protein: CSTKAGRYGGEQFF. As DNA, the CDR3 is TGCAGCACGAAAGCGGGAAGGTACGGGGGTGAGCAGTTCTTC.

This clonotype appeared a few times. The rearrangement joins TRBV7-3 to TRBJ2-5; D might be TRBD2 (6 bases). This CDR3 has 17 amino acids. Germline CDR1 and CDR2: SGHTA and FQGTGA. With 1 base removed from V and 5 bases from J, the gap between germline ends came to 20 bases. The CDR3 region is CASSLMGGGTLLETQYF. CDR3 nucleotides: TGTGCCAGCAGCTTAATGGGGGGTGGAACACTGTTGGAGACCCAGTACTTC.

This chain joins TRBV7-3 and TRBJ2-5, with unresolved D. V shed 8 bases and J shed 4 bases, with 11 bases lying between them. The CDR3 contains 12 residues. Looked up from germline, CDR1 is SGHTA and CDR2 is FQGTGA. The CDR3 reads CASVLLTETQYF. CDR3 nucleotide sequence: TGTGCCAGCGTACTCCTGACAGAGACCCAGTACTTC. Full variable domain (rest looked up from reference TRBV7-3 and TRBJ2-5): GAGVSQTPSNKVTEKGKYVELRCDPISGHTALYWYRQSLGQGPEFLIYFQGTGAADDSGLPNDRFFAVRPEGSVSTLKIQRTERGDSAVYLCASVLLTETQYFGPGTRLLVL.

This sequence joins TRBV5-5 and TRBJ1-1, with D uncertain. The V gene's germline CDR1 is SGHKS and CDR2 YYEKEE (reference sequence). This CDR3 region has 16 residues. Trimming stripped 0 bases from V and 1 base from J, with 13 bases between. Here the CDR3 reads CASSLDAGLGNTEAFF. DNA for the CDR3: TGTGCCAGCAGCTTGGATGCCGGGCTCGGGAACACTGAAGCTTTCTTT. Variable domain in full (rest from reference TRBV5-5 and TRBJ1-1): DAGVTQSPTHLIKTRGQQVTLRCSPISGHKSVSWYQQVLGQGPQFIFQYYEKEERGRGNFPDRFSARQFPNYSSELNVNALLLGDSALYLCASSLDAGLGNTEAFFGQGTRLTVV.